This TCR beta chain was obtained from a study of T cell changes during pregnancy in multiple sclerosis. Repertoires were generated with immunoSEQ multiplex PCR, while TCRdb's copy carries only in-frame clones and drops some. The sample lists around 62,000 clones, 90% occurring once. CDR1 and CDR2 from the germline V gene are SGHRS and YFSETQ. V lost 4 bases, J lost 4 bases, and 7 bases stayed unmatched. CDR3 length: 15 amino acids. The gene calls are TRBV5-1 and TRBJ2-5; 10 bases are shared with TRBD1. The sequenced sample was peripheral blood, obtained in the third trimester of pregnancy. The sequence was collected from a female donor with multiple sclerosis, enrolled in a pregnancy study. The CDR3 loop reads CASSKGQGTPETQYF. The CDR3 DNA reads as TGCGCCAGCAGCAAGGGACAGGGGACACCAGAGACCCAGTACTTC.